This T cell receptor beta chain emerged from a study of technical replicates of blood from a handful of donors. The V gene end was trimmed by 0 bases and the J gene end by 2 bases; junction bases not matched to a gene: 3. The CDR3 covers 16 residues. The germline V gene has CDR1 SGHNT and CDR2 YYREEE (reference sequence). Clones were read by immunoSEQ multiplex PCR, and TCRdb kept only the in-frame ones, dropping some. The sample includes around 81,000 clones, 90% to 96% of them seen just once. The TCR sequence derives from a human donor in good health. The sequencing input was T cells isolated from PBMCs. V gene TRBV5-4 combines with J gene TRBJ2-3; 10 bases line up with TRBD2. This chain's CDR3 is CASSLGLAGHTDTQYF. For the CDR3, the DNA is TGTGCCAGCAGCTTGGGACTAGCGGGTCACACAGATACGCAGTATTTT. Full variable domain (rest looked up from reference TRBV5-4 and TRBJ2-3): ETGVTQSPTHLIKTRGQQVTLRCSSQSGHNTVSWYQQALGQGPQFIFQYYREEENGRGNFPPRFSGLQFPNYSSELNVNALELDDSALYLCASSLGLAGHTDTQYFGPGTRLTVL.